Listed below are T cell receptor beta chains from one sample, sequenced in a study of cytomegalovirus exposure and HLA in healthy donors. TCRdb keeps only in-frame clones here, not all; method: immunoSEQ multiplex PCR. The sample has around 180,000 clones, 81% seen once. Sequencing was carried out using PBMCs. The receptors come from a woman aged 18-35 years in good health and CMV-seropositive. Both conserved end residues are part of each CDR3. The D gene is left open where the match is weak. The listing skips clone size in some rows; elsewhere it reads once, few, many or a size class.

v_gene: TRBV10-3; j_gene: TRBJ2-7; abundance: NA; d_gene: TRBD2; CDR3aa: CAISGLAGGLGYEQYF; CDR3nt: TGTGCCATCAGTGGACTAGCGGGGGGCCTAGGCTACGAGCAGTACTTC
v_gene: TRBV11-3; j_gene: TRBJ1-1; abundance: NA; d_gene: NA; CDR3aa: CASSPTYMNTEAFF; CDR3nt: TGTGCCAGCAGCCCAACTTATATGAACACTGAAGCTTTCTTT
v_gene: TRBV30; j_gene: TRBJ1-3; abundance: NA; d_gene: NA; CDR3aa: CAWNPGGNTIYF; CDR3nt: TGTGCCTGGAATCCAGGTGGAAACACCATATATTTT
v_gene: TRBV6-5; j_gene: TRBJ2-3; abundance: NA; d_gene: TRBD1; CDR3aa: CASGQGSTDTQYF; CDR3nt: TGTGCCAGCGGACAGGGCAGCACAGATACGCAGTATTTT
v_gene: TRBV2; j_gene: TRBJ2-1; abundance: NA; d_gene: NA; CDR3aa: CASSVGLVAVQFF; CDR3nt: TGTGCCAGCAGTGTGGGGCTGGTAGCGGTCCAGTTCTTC
v_gene: TRBV28; j_gene: TRBJ2-7; abundance: NA; d_gene: NA; CDR3aa: CASTSSGNYEQYF; CDR3nt: TGTGCCAGCACCTCAAGCGGAAACTACGAGCAGTACTTC
v_gene: TRBV30; j_gene: TRBJ1-5; abundance: NA; d_gene: NA; CDR3aa: CAWAIGGSNQPQHF; CDR3nt: TGTGCCTGGGCCATCGGAGGTAGCAATCAGCCCCAGCATTTT
v_gene: TRBV19; j_gene: TRBJ2-5; abundance: NA; d_gene: TRBD2; CDR3aa: CASSIGRNGGGETQYF; CDR3nt: TGTGCCAGTAGTATAGGACGGAACGGGGGGGGAGAGACCCAGTACTTC
v_gene: TRBV6-1; j_gene: TRBJ1-2; abundance: NA; d_gene: NA; CDR3aa: CASERATGNYGYTF; CDR3nt: TGTGCCAGCGAGAGAGCTACAGGGAACTATGGCTACACCTTC
v_gene: TRBV19; j_gene: TRBJ2-3; abundance: few; d_gene: NA; CDR3aa: CASSLSGPDTQYF; CDR3nt: TGTGCCAGTAGTCTTAGTGGGCCAGATACGCAGTATTTT
v_gene: TRBV5-1; j_gene: TRBJ2-1; abundance: NA; d_gene: NA; CDR3aa: CASSLAGTRPYNEQFF; CDR3nt: TGCGCCAGCAGCTTGGCGGGAACTCGCCCCTACAATGAGCAGTTCTTC
v_gene: TRBV5-6; j_gene: TRBJ2-3; abundance: NA; d_gene: NA; CDR3aa: CASSPGRLAPLTDTQYF; CDR3nt: TGTGCCAGCAGCCCGGGTCGGCTAGCCCCACTAACAGATACGCAGTATTTT
v_gene: TRBV12-1; j_gene: TRBJ2-7; abundance: NA; d_gene: NA; CDR3aa: CASSFVGVGTGEHLVEYEQYF; CDR3nt: NA
v_gene: TRBV19; j_gene: TRBJ1-6; abundance: NA; d_gene: NA; CDR3aa: CASRVDRFYNSPLHF; CDR3nt: TGTGCCAGTAGGGTCGACAGGTTCTATAATTCACCCCTCCACTTT
v_gene: TRBV7-9; j_gene: TRBJ1-1; abundance: NA; d_gene: TRBD1; CDR3aa: CASSRDRGGPEAFF; CDR3nt: TGTGCCAGCAGTAGGGACAGGGGAGGCCCTGAAGCTTTCTTT
v_gene: TRBV2; j_gene: TRBJ2-4; abundance: NA; d_gene: NA; CDR3aa: CASSVGGEAKNSQYF; CDR3nt: TGTGCCAGCAGTGTAGGGGGGGAGGCCAAAAACAGTCAGTACTTC
v_gene: TRBV10-3; j_gene: TRBJ1-5; abundance: few; d_gene: TRBD1; CDR3aa: CAISPGTGDQPQHF; CDR3nt: TGTGCCATCAGTCCCGGGACAGGGGATCAGCCCCAGCATTTT
v_gene: TRBV7-2; j_gene: TRBJ2-1; abundance: few; d_gene: TRBD1; CDR3aa: CASSLAGTANEQFF; CDR3nt: TGTGCCAGCAGTCTTGCCGGGACAGCTAATGAGCAGTTCTTC
v_gene: TRBV7-2; j_gene: TRBJ1-6; abundance: NA; d_gene: NA; CDR3aa: CASTPTGGAYSPLHF; CDR3nt: TGTGCCAGCACTCCCACGGGGGGCGCGTATTCACCCCTCCACTTT
v_gene: TRBV7-9; j_gene: TRBJ1-5; abundance: NA; d_gene: TRBD1; CDR3aa: CASSPDRGGNQPQHF; CDR3nt: TGTGCCAGCAGCCCGGACAGGGGAGGCAATCAGCCCCAGCATTTT
v_gene: TRBV18; j_gene: TRBJ2-2; abundance: NA; d_gene: NA; CDR3aa: CASSTTLQGGTGELFF; CDR3nt: TGTGCCAGCTCAACTACCCTGCAAGGCGGGACCGGGGAGCTGTTTTTT
v_gene: TRBV29-1; j_gene: TRBJ2-7; abundance: once; d_gene: NA; CDR3aa: CSVEPGTSSYEQYF; CDR3nt: TGCAGCGTTGAGCCCGGGACATCGTCCTACGAGCAGTACTTC
v_gene: TRBV2; j_gene: TRBJ1-2; abundance: NA; d_gene: TRBD1; CDR3aa: CASSDRTGGSYGYTF; CDR3nt: TGTGCCAGCAGTGACAGGACAGGGGGCTCCTATGGCTACACCTTC
v_gene: TRBV5-5; j_gene: TRBJ1-2; abundance: NA; d_gene: TRBD1; CDR3aa: CASSHIFRQGRNGYTF; CDR3nt: TGTGCCAGCAGCCATATCTTCCGACAGGGGAGGAATGGCTACACCTTC
v_gene: TRBV27; j_gene: TRBJ2-5; abundance: NA; d_gene: TRBD2; CDR3aa: CASSLVTSGTETQYF; CDR3nt: TGTGCCAGCAGTCTCGTTACTAGCGGCACAGAGACCCAGTACTTC
v_gene: TRBV6-1; j_gene: TRBJ2-2; abundance: NA; d_gene: TRBD1; CDR3aa: CASSVGQGTGELFF; CDR3nt: TGTGCCAGCAGTGTAGGACAGGGAACCGGGGAGCTGTTTTTT
v_gene: TRBV4-2; j_gene: TRBJ2-7; abundance: NA; d_gene: TRBD2; CDR3aa: CASSQDSGGAYEQYF; CDR3nt: TGTGCCAGCAGCCAAGATAGCGGGGGGGCCTACGAGCAGTACTTC
v_gene: TRBV11-3; j_gene: TRBJ1-1; abundance: few; d_gene: NA; CDR3aa: CASSLDGREAFF; CDR3nt: TGTGCCAGCAGCTTAGACGGTCGTGAAGCTTTCTTT
v_gene: TRBV18; j_gene: TRBJ2-5; abundance: NA; d_gene: NA; CDR3aa: CASSPPNRAETQYF; CDR3nt: TGTGCCAGCTCACCACCTAACAGGGCCGAGACCCAGTACTTC
v_gene: TRBV14; j_gene: TRBJ2-3; abundance: NA; d_gene: NA; CDR3aa: CASSPIVSDTQYF; CDR3nt: TGTGCCAGCAGCCCTATTGTTTCAGATACGCAGTATTTT
v_gene: TRBV6-1; j_gene: TRBJ2-6; abundance: few; d_gene: NA; CDR3aa: CASRHGERANVLTF; CDR3nt: TGTGCCAGCAGACACGGGGAAAGGGCCAACGTCCTGACTTTC
v_gene: TRBV9; j_gene: TRBJ2-5; abundance: NA; d_gene: TRBD1; CDR3aa: CASSVEDGDRYQETQYF; CDR3nt: TGTGCCAGCAGCGTAGAGGACGGGGACAGGTACCAAGAGACCCAGTACTTC
v_gene: TRBV6-1; j_gene: TRBJ1-5; abundance: NA; d_gene: NA; CDR3aa: CASSGEGPYSNQPQHF; CDR3nt: TGTGCCAGCAGTGGGGAGGGGCCGTATAGCAATCAGCCCCAGCATTTT
v_gene: TRBV2; j_gene: TRBJ1-5; abundance: NA; d_gene: TRBD1; CDR3aa: CASSGGQGYQPQHF; CDR3nt: TGTGCCAGCAGTGGCGGACAGGGTTATCAGCCCCAGCATTTT
v_gene: TRBV7-7; j_gene: TRBJ1-1; abundance: NA; d_gene: NA; CDR3aa: CASSLNTNTEAFF; CDR3nt: TGTGCTAGCAGCTTAAACACGAACACTGAAGCTTTCTTT
v_gene: TRBV5-1; j_gene: TRBJ2-3; abundance: NA; d_gene: TRBD2; CDR3aa: CASSPGWSGGTDTQYF; CDR3nt: TGCGCCAGCAGCCCCGGGTGGAGCGGGGGCACAGATACGCAGTATTTT
v_gene: TRBV2; j_gene: TRBJ1-2; abundance: once; d_gene: NA; CDR3aa: CASRGETLYGYTF; CDR3nt: TGTGCCAGCCGGGGAGAGACTCTTTATGGCTACACCTTC
v_gene: TRBV5-6; j_gene: TRBJ1-2; abundance: NA; d_gene: NA; CDR3aa: CASIPGTEGYGYTF; CDR3nt: TGTGCCAGCATCCCAGGCACGGAGGGCTATGGCTACACCTTC
v_gene: TRBV9; j_gene: TRBJ1-6; abundance: once; d_gene: TRBD1; CDR3aa: CASSVRQGAYSPLHF; CDR3nt: TGTGCCAGCAGCGTTAGACAGGGGGCGTACTCACCCCTCCACTTT
v_gene: TRBV7-2; j_gene: TRBJ2-7; abundance: NA; d_gene: NA; CDR3aa: CASSFPGGLYEQYF; CDR3nt: TGTGCCAGCAGCTTCCCCGGAGGCTTGTACGAGCAGTACTTC
v_gene: TRBV4-1; j_gene: TRBJ1-1; abundance: NA; d_gene: NA; CDR3aa: CASSQGGTQNTEAFF; CDR3nt: TGCGCCAGCAGCCAAGGTGGCACCCAAAACACTGAAGCTTTCTTT
v_gene: TRBV28; j_gene: TRBJ2-3; abundance: NA; d_gene: NA; CDR3aa: CASSSGTDTQYF; CDR3nt: TGTGCCAGCAGTTCCGGCACAGATACGCAGTATTTT
v_gene: TRBV6-4; j_gene: TRBJ2-2; abundance: few; d_gene: TRBD1; CDR3aa: CASSDSDRGSGELFF; CDR3nt: TGTGCCAGCAGTGACTCTGACAGGGGATCCGGGGAGCTGTTTTTT
v_gene: TRBV19; j_gene: TRBJ2-6; abundance: NA; d_gene: NA; CDR3aa: CASSIGEGSGANVLTF; CDR3nt: TGTGCCAGTAGTATTGGGGAAGGGAGTGGGGCCAACGTCCTGACTTTC
v_gene: TRBV7-9; j_gene: TRBJ1-1; abundance: NA; d_gene: NA; CDR3aa: CASSLAPFLEGGNTEAFF; CDR3nt: TGTGCCAGCAGCTTAGCCCCCTTCTTAGAGGGAGGGAACACTGAAGCTTTCTTT
v_gene: TRBV5-6; j_gene: TRBJ2-3; abundance: NA; d_gene: TRBD2; CDR3aa: CASSLTGLAGGVVDTQYF; CDR3nt: TGTGCCAGCAGCTTGACGGGACTAGCGGGGGGGGTCGTGGATACGCAGTATTTT
v_gene: TRBV6-6; j_gene: TRBJ1-1; abundance: NA; d_gene: TRBD1; CDR3aa: CASRPGTGYTEAFF; CDR3nt: TGTGCCAGCAGACCCGGGACAGGGTATACTGAAGCTTTCTTT
v_gene: TRBV30; j_gene: TRBJ1-2; abundance: few; d_gene: TRBD1; CDR3aa: CAWSGQGPGGYTF; CDR3nt: TGTGCCTGGAGTGGACAGGGTCCCGGTGGCTACACCTTC
v_gene: TRBV4-2; j_gene: TRBJ1-6; abundance: once; d_gene: NA; CDR3aa: CASSQDEDIASISSYNSPLHF; CDR3nt: TGTGCCAGCAGCCAAGATGAGGACATTGCGTCAATAAGCTCCTATAATTCACCCCTCCACTTT
v_gene: TRBV19; j_gene: TRBJ1-2; abundance: NA; d_gene: TRBD1; CDR3aa: CASTRGTGAYGYTF; CDR3nt: TGTGCCAGTACCCGTGGGACAGGGGCATATGGCTACACCTTC
v_gene: TRBV15; j_gene: TRBJ1-6; abundance: NA; d_gene: NA; CDR3aa: CAQLTGDSPLHF; CDR3nt: TGTGCCCAACTGACGGGGGATTCACCCCTCCACTTT
v_gene: TRBV2; j_gene: TRBJ1-6; abundance: once; d_gene: TRBD1; CDR3aa: CTSSPDRAVSPLHF; CDR3nt: TGTACCAGCAGTCCGGACAGGGCAGTGTCACCCCTCCACTTT
v_gene: TRBV15; j_gene: TRBJ2-4; abundance: few; d_gene: TRBD1; CDR3aa: CATSTWGQGDIQYF; CDR3nt: TGTGCCACCAGCACCTGGGGACAGGGGGACATTCAGTACTTC